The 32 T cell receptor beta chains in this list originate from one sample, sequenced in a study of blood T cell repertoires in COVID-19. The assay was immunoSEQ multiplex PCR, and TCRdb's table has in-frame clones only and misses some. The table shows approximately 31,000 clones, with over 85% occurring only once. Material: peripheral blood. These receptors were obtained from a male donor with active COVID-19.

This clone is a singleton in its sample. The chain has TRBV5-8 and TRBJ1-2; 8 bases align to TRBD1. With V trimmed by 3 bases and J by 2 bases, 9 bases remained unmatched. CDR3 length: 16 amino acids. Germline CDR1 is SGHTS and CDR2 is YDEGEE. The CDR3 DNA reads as TGTGCCAGCAGCTCTCCCCGGACAGGGCAGAACTATGGCTACACCTTC. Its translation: CASSSPRTGQNYGYTF.

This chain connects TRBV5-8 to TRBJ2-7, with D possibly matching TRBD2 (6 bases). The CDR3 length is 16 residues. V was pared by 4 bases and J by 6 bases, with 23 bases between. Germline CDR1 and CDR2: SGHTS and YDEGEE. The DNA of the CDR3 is TGTGCCAGCAGCGCCTCGGACTTCTCAGAGGGAGGCGAGCAGTACTTC. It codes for CASSASDFSEGGEQYF.

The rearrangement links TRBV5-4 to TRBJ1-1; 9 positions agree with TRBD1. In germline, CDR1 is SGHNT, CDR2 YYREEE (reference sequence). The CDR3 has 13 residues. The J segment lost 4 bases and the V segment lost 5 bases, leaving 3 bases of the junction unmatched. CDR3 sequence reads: CASRSTGGTEAFF. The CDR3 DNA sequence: TGTGCCAGCAGGTCGACAGGGGGCACTGAAGCTTTCTTT. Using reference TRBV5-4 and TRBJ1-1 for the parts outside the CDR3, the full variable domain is ETGVTQSPTHLIKTRGQQVTLRCSSQSGHNTVSWYQQALGQGPQFIFQYYREEENGRGNFPPRFSGLQFPNYSSELNVNALELDDSALYLCASRSTGGTEAFFGQGTRLTVV.

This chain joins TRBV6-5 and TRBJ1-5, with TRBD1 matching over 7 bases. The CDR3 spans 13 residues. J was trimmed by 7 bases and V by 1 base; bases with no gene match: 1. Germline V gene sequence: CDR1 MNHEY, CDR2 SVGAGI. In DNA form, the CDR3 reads TGTGCCAGCAGTTACTGGACAGGACAGCCCCAGCATTTT. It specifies CASSYWTGQPQHF.

The DNA for the CDR3 is TGTGCCAGCAGCCGGGGACAGGCCCAATACGAGCAGTACTTC. Amino acid sequence: CASSRGQAQYEQYF. V gene TRBV11-2 combines with J gene TRBJ2-7, with 8 positions matching TRBD1. CDR1 and CDR2 from the germline V gene are SGHAT and FQNNGV. The ends lost 5 bases at V and 4 bases at J; junction bases unmatched: 7. The CDR3 has 14 residues. Full variable domain (remainder filled in from reference TRBV11-2 and TRBJ2-7): EAGVAQSPRYKIIEKRQSVAFWCNPISGHATLYWYQQILGQGPKLLIQFQNNGVVDDSQLPKDRFSAERLKGVDSTLKIQPAKLEDSAVYLCASSRGQAQYEQYFGPGTRLTVT.

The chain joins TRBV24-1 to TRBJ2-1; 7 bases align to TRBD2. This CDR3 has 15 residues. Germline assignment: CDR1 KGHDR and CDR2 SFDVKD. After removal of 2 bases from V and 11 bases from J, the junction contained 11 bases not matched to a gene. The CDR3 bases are TGTGCCACCAGTGATTACGGGGAGACGGGGGGAAAGCAGTTCTTC. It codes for CATSDYGETGGKQFF.

The CDR3 region is CASSQVGAGGTDTQYF. CDR3 DNA: TGCGCCAGCAGCCAAGTAGGAGCGGGGGGGACAGATACGCAGTATTTT. This chain connects TRBV4-3 to TRBJ2-3, with 10 bases that match TRBD2. CDR3 length: 16 residues. Germline-derived CDR1 and CDR2 are LGHNA and YSLEER. With 1 base clipped from V and 3 bases from J, the junction kept 4 bases outside the gene matches.

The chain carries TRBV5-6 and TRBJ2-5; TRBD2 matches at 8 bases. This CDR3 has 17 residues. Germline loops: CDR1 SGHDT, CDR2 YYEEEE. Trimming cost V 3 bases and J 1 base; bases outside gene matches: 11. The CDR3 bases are TGTGCCAGCAGCTGGAGGACTAGCAGGAACTTCCAAGAGACCCAGTACTTC. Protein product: CASSWRTSRNFQETQYF.

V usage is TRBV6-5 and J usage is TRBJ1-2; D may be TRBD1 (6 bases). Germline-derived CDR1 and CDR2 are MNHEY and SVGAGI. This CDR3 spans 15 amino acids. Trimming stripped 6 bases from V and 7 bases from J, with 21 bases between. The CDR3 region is CASSTPAGAPRGYTF. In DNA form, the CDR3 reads TGTGCCAGCAGCACCCCTGCGGGGGCGCCTCGTGGCTACACCTTC.

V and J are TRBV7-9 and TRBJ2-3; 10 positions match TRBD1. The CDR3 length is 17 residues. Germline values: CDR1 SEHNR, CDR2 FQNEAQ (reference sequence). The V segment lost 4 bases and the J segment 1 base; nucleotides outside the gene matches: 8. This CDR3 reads CASSSGQGTLGTDTQYF. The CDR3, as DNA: TGTGCCAGCAGCTCGGGACAGGGGACCCTGGGCACAGATACGCAGTATTTT.

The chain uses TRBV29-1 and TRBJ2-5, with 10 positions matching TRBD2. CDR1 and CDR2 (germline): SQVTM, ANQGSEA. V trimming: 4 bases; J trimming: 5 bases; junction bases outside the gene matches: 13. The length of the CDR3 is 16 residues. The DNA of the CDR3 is TGCAGCGTTGTGTTGGACCTAGCGGGGGAATTGGAGACCCAGTACTTC. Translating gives CSVVLDLAGELETQYF. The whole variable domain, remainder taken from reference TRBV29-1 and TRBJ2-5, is SAVISQKPSRDICQRGTSLTIQCQVDSQVTMMFWYRQQPGQSLTLIATANQGSEATYESGFVIDKFPISRPNLTFSTLTVSNMSPEDSSIYLCSVVLDLAGELETQYFGPGTRLLVL.

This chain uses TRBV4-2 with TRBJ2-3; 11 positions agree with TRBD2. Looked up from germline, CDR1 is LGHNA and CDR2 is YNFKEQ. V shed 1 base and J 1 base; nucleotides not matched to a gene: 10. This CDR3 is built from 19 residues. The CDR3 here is CASSQARVAGGPGTDTQYF. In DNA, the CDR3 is TGTGCCAGCAGCCAAGCAAGAGTAGCGGGGGGGCCCGGCACAGATACGCAGTATTTT.

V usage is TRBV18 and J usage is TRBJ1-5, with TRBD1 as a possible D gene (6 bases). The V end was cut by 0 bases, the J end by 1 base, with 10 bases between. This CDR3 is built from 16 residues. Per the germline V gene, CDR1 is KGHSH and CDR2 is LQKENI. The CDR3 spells CASSPPGQPSNQPQHF. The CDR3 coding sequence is TGTGCCAGCTCACCACCGGGACAACCAAGCAATCAGCCCCAGCATTTT.

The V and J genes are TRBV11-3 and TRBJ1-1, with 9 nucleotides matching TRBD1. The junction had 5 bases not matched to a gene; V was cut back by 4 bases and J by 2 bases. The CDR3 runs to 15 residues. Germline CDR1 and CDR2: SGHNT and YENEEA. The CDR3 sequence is CASSSNRGQNTEAFF. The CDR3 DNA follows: TGTGCCAGCAGCTCTAACAGGGGGCAAAACACTGAAGCTTTCTTT.

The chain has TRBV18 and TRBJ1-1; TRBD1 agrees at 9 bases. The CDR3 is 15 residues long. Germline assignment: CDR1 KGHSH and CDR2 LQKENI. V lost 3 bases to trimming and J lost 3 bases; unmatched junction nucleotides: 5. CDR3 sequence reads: CASSPGTGWDTEAFF. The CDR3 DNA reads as TGTGCCAGCTCACCCGGGACAGGGTGGGACACTGAAGCTTTCTTT. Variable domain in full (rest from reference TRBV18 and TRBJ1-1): NAGVMQNPRHLVRRRGQEARLRCSPMKGHSHVYWYRQLPEEGLKFMVYLQKENIIDESGMPKERFSAEFPKEGPSILRIQQVVRGDSAAYFCASSPGTGWDTEAFFGQGTRLTVV.

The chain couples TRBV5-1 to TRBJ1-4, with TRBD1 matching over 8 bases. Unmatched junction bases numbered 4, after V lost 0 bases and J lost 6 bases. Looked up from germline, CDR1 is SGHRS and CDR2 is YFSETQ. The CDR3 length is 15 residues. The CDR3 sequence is CASSLVAGGDEKLFF. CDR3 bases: TGCGCCAGCAGCTTGGTCGCAGGGGGCGATGAAAAACTGTTTTTT.

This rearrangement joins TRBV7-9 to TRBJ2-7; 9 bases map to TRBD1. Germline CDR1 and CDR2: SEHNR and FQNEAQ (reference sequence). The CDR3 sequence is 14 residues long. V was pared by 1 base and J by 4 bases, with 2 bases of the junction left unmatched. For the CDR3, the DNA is TGTGCCAGCAGCTTAGGGACAGGGGTATACGAGCAGTACTTC. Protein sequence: CASSLGTGVYEQYF.

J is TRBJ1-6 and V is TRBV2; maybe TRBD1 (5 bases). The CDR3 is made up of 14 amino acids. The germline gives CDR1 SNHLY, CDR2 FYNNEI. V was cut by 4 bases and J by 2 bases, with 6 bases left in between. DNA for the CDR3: TGTGCCAGCAGTGGACAGACCTATAATTCACCCCTCCACTTT. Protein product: CASSGQTYNSPLHF.

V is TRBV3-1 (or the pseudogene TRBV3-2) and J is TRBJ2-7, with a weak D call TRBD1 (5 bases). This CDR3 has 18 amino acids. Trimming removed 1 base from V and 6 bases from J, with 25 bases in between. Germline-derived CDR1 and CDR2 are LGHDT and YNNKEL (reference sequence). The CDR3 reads CASSQGRQTTAHLLEQYF. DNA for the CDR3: TGTGCCAGCAGCCAAGGACGACAAACGACAGCCCATCTCCTCGAGCAGTACTTC.

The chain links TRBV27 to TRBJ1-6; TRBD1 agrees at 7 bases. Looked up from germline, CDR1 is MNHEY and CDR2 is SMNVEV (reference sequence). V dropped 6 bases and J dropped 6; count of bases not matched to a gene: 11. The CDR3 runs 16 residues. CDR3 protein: CASSSVGDSSNSPLHF. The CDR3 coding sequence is TGTGCCAGCAGCTCAGTCGGGGACAGTTCTAATTCACCCCTCCACTTT.

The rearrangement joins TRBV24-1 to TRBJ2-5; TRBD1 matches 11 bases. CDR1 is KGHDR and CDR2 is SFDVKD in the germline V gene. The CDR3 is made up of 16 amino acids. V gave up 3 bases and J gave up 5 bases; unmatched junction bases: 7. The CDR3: CATSDAGTGGMETQYF. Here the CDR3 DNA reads TGTGCCACCAGTGATGCCGGGACAGGGGGTATGGAGACCCAGTACTTC.

The CDR3 loop is CASSSAGLPTEKLFF. Here the CDR3 DNA reads TGTGCCAGCAGCTCAGCGGGACTCCCCACGGAAAAACTGTTTTTT. The chain carries TRBV5-8 and TRBJ1-4; maybe TRBD1 (5 bases). The length of the CDR3 is 15 residues. Germline lookup yields CDR1 SGHTS and CDR2 YDEGEE. V lost 3 bases and J lost 8, with 17 bases in between. Combining the CDR3 with reference TRBV5-8 and TRBJ1-4 gives the whole variable domain EAGVTQSPTHLIKTRGQQATLRCSPISGHTSVYWYQQALGLGLQFLLWYDEGEERNRGNFPPRFSGRQFPNYSSELNVNALELEDSALYLCASSSAGLPTEKLFFGSGTQLSVL.

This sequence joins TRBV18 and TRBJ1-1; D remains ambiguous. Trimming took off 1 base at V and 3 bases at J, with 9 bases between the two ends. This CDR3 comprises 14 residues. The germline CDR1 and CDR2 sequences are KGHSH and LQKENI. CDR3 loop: CASSPHPDDTEAFF. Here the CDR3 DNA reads TGTGCCAGCTCACCACATCCAGATGACACTGAAGCTTTCTTT.

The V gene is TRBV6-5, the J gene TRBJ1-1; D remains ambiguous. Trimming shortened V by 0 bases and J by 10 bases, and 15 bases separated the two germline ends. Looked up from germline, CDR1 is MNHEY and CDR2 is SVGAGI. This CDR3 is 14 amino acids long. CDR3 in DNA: TGTGCCAGCAGTTACTCCCGGGAGTTGAGAGGAGCTTTCTTT. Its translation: CASSYSRELRGAFF.

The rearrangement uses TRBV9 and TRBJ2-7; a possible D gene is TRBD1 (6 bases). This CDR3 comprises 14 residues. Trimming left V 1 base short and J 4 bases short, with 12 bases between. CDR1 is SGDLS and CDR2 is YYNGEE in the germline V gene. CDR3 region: CASSVRWGQYEQYF. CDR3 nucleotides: TGTGCCAGCAGCGTAAGGTGGGGGCAGTACGAGCAGTACTTC.

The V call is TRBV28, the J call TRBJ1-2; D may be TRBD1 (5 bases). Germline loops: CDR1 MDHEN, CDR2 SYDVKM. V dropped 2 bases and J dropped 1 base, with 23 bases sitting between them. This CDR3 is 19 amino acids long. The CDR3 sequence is CASSLGAPLPTNHNYGYTF. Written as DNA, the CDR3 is TGTGCCAGCAGTTTAGGGGCACCTCTACCGACAAACCATAACTATGGCTACACCTTC.

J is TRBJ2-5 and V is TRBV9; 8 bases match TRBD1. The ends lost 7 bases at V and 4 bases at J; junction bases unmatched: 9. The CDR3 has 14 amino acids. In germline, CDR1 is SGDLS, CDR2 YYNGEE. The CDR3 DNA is TGTGCCAGCTCCGCCGGGACAGGAGGAGAGACCCAGTACTTC. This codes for CASSAGTGGETQYF.

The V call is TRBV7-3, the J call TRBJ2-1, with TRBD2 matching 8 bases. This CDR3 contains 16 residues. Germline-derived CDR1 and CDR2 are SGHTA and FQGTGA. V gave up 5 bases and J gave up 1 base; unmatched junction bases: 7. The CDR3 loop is CASSPFAGGSYNEQFF. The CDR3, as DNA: TGTGCCAGCAGCCCATTTGCGGGGGGTTCCTACAATGAGCAGTTCTTC.

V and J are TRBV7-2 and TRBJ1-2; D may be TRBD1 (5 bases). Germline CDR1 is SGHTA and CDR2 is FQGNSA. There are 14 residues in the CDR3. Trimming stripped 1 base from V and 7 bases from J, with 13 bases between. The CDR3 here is CASSLGGVNAGYTF. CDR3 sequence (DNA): TGTGCCAGCAGCTTAGGGGGCGTGAATGCTGGCTACACCTTC.

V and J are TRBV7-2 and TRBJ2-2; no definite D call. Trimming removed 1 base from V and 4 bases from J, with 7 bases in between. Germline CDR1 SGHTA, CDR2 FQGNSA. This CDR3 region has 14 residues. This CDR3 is CASSLDYSTGELFF. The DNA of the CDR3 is TGTGCCAGCAGCTTAGACTATTCCACCGGGGAGCTGTTTTTT.

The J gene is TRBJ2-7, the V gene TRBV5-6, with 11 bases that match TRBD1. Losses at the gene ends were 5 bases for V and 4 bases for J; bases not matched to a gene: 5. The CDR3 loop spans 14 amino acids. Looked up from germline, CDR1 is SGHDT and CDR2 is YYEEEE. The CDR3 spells CASRVGTGGYEQYF. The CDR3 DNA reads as TGTGCCAGCAGGGTCGGGACAGGGGGGTACGAGCAGTACTTC.

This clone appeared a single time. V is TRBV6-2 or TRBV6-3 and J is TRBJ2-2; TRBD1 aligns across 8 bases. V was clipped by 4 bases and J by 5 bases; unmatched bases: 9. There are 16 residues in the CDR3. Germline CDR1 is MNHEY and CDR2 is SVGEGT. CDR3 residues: CASSSGQGVGTGELFF. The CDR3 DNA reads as TGTGCCAGCAGTTCCGGACAGGGAGTCGGTACCGGGGAGCTGTTTTTT.